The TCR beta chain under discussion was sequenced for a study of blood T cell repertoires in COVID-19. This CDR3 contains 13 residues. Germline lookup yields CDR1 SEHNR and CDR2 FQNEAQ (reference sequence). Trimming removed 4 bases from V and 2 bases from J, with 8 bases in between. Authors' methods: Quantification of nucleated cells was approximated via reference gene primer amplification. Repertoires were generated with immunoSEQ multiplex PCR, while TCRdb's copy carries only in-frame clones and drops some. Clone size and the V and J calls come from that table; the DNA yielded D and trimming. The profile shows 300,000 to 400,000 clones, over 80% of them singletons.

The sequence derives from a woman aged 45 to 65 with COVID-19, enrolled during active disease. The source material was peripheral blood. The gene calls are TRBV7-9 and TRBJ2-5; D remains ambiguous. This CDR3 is CASSSRVQETQYF. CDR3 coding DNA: TGTGCCAGCAGCTCCCGGGTTCAAGAGACCCAGTACTTC.